This TCR beta chain came from a study of spatial heterogeneity in lung cancer. Turning to the study itself: The study consistently detected more beta-chain than alpha-chain sequences. Matched bulk RNA-seq yielded a T cell module score, and TCR transcript counts in tumor regions correlated strongly with that score. Mean representation of each unique TCR and UMI combination in the raw reads exceeded ten occurrences.

The presence of a unique molecular identifier marked each TCR cDNA molecule. Using its own MiXCR run on the 5' RACE reads, TCRdb lists one record per CDR3 protein. The sample holds 2,000 or so distinct CDR3 sequences, approximately 1% seen once. The germline V gene has CDR1 GTSNPN and CDR2 SVGIG (reference sequence). This CDR3 contains 15 residues. Deletions cut 1 base from V and 3 bases from J, with 13 bases between. General observations from the study: Counts of expanded alpha and beta TCRs within tumors tracked the tumor nonsynonymous mutation count.

As to time point: sample taken at primary tumor resection. This clonotype ranks as large (0.1 to 1%). What it binds is not known. Sample: lung tumor tissue, taken at surgery. The chain combines TRBV30 with TRBJ2-1, with D possibly matching TRBD1 (6 bases). This TCR was recovered from a male donor with early-stage non-small cell lung cancer. Written as DNA, the CDR3 is TGTGCCTGGAGTGCACTCAGGGGCAACTACAATGAGCAGTTCTTC. This encodes CAWSALRGNYNEQFF.